The 11 T cell receptor beta chains in this list originate from one sample, sequenced in a study of synovial regulatory T cells in juvenile arthritis. Synovial fluid was collected with matched peripheral blood from each patient with active arthritis. Sequenced by immunoSEQ multiplex PCR; TCRdb stores in-frame clones only, minus some. The table for this sample gives nearly 2,500 clones. The source material was Treg cells from the synovium. These receptors all stem from a donor younger than 30 with juvenile idiopathic arthritis.

This clone ranks as medium-sized in terms of frequency. The genes are TRBV5-6 and TRBJ1-1. Germline CDR1 reads SGHDT; CDR2 reads YYEEEE. CDR3 length: 14 amino acids. A DNA sequence was not provided. This CDR3 reads CASSLPSGNTEAFF. Based on the CDR3 plus reference TRBV5-6 and TRBJ1-1, the full variable domain is DAGVTQSPTHLIKTRGQQVTLRCSPKSGHDTVSWYQQALGQGPQFIFQYYEEEERQRGNFPDRFSGHQFPNYSSELNVNALLLGDSALYLCASSLPSGNTEAFFGQGTRLTVV.

This clone is medium-sized by frequency. The chain recombines TRBV9 with TRBJ1-1. The CDR3 spans 15 residues. Only the protein is on record. Germline V gene sequence: CDR1 SGDLS, CDR2 YYNGEE. The CDR3 reads CASSRESGGYTEAFF.

This clone is called medium-sized (0.01 to 0.1%) based on its frequency. V and J are TRBV10-3 and TRBJ2-2; TCRdb selects TRBD2, and the lack of DNA leaves this call unchecked. The CDR3 totals 16 residues. No DNA appears here. Germline CDR1 is ENHRY and CDR2 is SYGVKD. This CDR3 reads CAISEGSGLNTGELFF.

According to its frequency, this clone is medium-sized. V is TRBV6-1 and J is TRBJ1-3. The CDR3 totals 14 residues. No nucleotide data were recorded. Germline CDR1 MNHNS, CDR2 SASEGT. CDR3 loop: CASSELRGRNTIYF.

This clone counts as medium-sized by frequency. CDR3 residues: CASSFDGRNDEQYF. This sequence joins TRBV5-4 and TRBJ2-7. The CDR3 sequence is 14 residues long. The DNA sequence is not available. Germline V gene data show CDR1 as SGHNT and CDR2 as YYREEE (reference sequence).

By frequency, this clone is medium-sized. The chain employs TRBV5-4 and TRBJ2-3; TCRdb's D call, TRBD2, is unchecked because there is no DNA. CDR1 SGHNT and CDR2 YYREEE come from the germline V gene (reference sequence). The CDR3 sequence is 15 residues long. No DNA is recorded. CDR3 region: CASSLDSGRSDTQYF.

By frequency, this clone is medium-sized (0.01 to 0.1%). This chain joins TRBV5-1 and TRBJ1-2; the D call from TCRdb, TRBD1, cannot be confirmed without DNA. Germline loops: CDR1 SGHRS, CDR2 YFSETQ. The CDR3 is 15 amino acids. Only the protein sequence is given. CDR3 sequence reads: CASSLGTGANYGYTF.

This clone is labeled medium-sized (0.01 to 0.1%) based on frequency. The V and J genes are TRBV5-1 and TRBJ1-5; TCRdb lists TRBD1, though no DNA is available to test this call. There are 13 residues in the CDR3. Nucleotide data are not available. CDR1 is SGHRS and CDR2 is YFSETQ in the germline V gene. CDR3 sequence reads: CASSLQGNQPQHF.

This clone is labeled medium-sized based on frequency. The V call is TRBV6-1, the J call TRBJ1-6; TCRdb outputs TRBD1, but without DNA this stays unchecked. The CDR3 runs to 13 residues. No DNA appears here. Germline loops: CDR1 MNHNS, CDR2 SASEGT. The CDR3: CASSRQANSPLHF.

By frequency, this clone is medium-sized. The chain combines TRBV7-2 with TRBJ2-2; there is no DNA to check the TCRdb D call of TRBD2. Germline-derived CDR1 and CDR2 are SGHTA and FQGNSA. This CDR3 contains 17 residues. DNA is not recorded here. CDR3 loop: CASSLRGLAGRAGELFF.

Judged by frequency, this clone is medium-sized. This chain connects TRBV27 to TRBJ1-1. This CDR3 contains 14 residues. The DNA sequence is not available. The V gene's germline CDR1 is MNHEY and CDR2 SMNVEV (reference sequence). CDR3 sequence reads: CASSFGPGNTEAFF.